The following is a T cell receptor (beta chain) sequence with its context. This entry comes from a study of blood T cell repertoires in COVID-19. Study-level background: Collection of acute and convalescent COVID-19 samples took place in the United States, Italy and Spain. PBMCs, B-cell-depleted T cells, or T cells provided the cDNA or gDNA that made up the material.

From germline, CDR1 is LGHDT and CDR2 YNNKEL (reference sequence). The CDR3 is 15 amino acids. V lost 0 bases to trimming and J lost 4 bases, with 13 bases between them. Original analysis: The authors estimated nucleated cell counts from reference gene primer amplification. Data came from immunoSEQ multiplex PCR; TCRdb stores just in-frame clones and leaves some out. V and J calls and clone size follow that table, whereas D and trimming were derived from the DNA. Of some 240,000 clones in the sample, about nine tenths were seen once. The material sequenced was peripheral blood. J is TRBJ2-7 and V is TRBV3-1 (or the pseudogene TRBV3-2); D ambiguous. The receptor was derived from a man in his 60s who had recovered from COVID-19. CDR3 residues: CASSQENRLPYEQYF. CDR3 nucleotide sequence: TGTGCCAGCAGCCAAGAGAATAGACTCCCTTACGAGCAGTACTTC.